These 30 T cell receptor beta chains came from one sample sequenced in a study of CD8 T cells in Susac syndrome. RNA amounts of roughly 0.45 to 1 ug underwent reverse transcription with random hexamers. TCRdb independently ran MiXCR on the immunoSEQ multiplex PCR reads; one entry per CDR3 protein. The sample lists 250,000 to 300,000 distinct CDR3 sequences; about 88% were seen once. Material for sequencing was CD8+ T cells from PBMCs. These receptors came from a human donor with multiple sclerosis.

The chain is built from TRBV25-1 and TRBJ2-7; TRBD1 matches at 9 bases. From germline, CDR1 is MGHDK and CDR2 SYGVNS. This CDR3 has 15 amino acids. Trimming cost V 2 bases and J 4 bases; bases outside gene matches: 6. The DNA for the CDR3 is TGTGCCAGCAGTGAACCCGAGACAGGGGGGTACGAGCAGTACTTC. Protein: CASSEPETGGYEQYF.

The chain uses TRBV9 and TRBJ2-1; TRBD2 matches 8 bases. The CDR3 covers 13 residues. V shed 0 bases and J 9 bases; nucleotides not matched to a gene: 2. Germline values: CDR1 SGDLS, CDR2 YYNGEE. The CDR3 spells CASSVVSGSEQFF. CDR3 nucleotide sequence: TGTGCCAGCAGCGTAGTCAGCGGGAGTGAGCAGTTCTTC.

V gene TRBV28 combines with J gene TRBJ2-7; D might be TRBD2 (6 bases). The V gene lost 5 bases and the J gene lost 3 bases, with 17 bases spanning the gap. Per germline, CDR1 MDHEN and CDR2 SYDVKM. The CDR3 extends over 15 amino acids. The CDR3 sequence: CASSGGTSRNYEQYF. The CDR3 coding sequence is TGTGCCAGCAGTGGCGGGACCTCCAGGAACTACGAGCAGTACTTC. The whole variable domain, remainder taken from reference TRBV28 and TRBJ2-7, is DVKVTQSSRYLVKRTGEKVFLECVQDMDHENMFWYRQDPGLGLRLIYFSYDVKMKEKGDIPEGYSVSREKKERFSLILESASTNQTSMYLCASSGGTSRNYEQYFGPGTRLTVT.

This chain links TRBV9 with TRBJ2-7; no clear D gene. The CDR3 is made up of 13 amino acids. The germline V gene encodes CDR1 SGDLS and CDR2 YYNGEE. The germline V and J ends were trimmed by 0 bases and 1 base, with 5 bases remaining between them. In DNA, the CDR3 is TGTGCCAGCAGCGTAGAGGCGTCCTACGAGCAGTACTTC. Translation gives CASSVEASYEQYF.

CDR3 sequence: CSVEGASGVKEETQYF. Here the CDR3 DNA reads TGCAGCGTTGAGGGGGCTAGCGGAGTGAAGGAAGAGACCCAGTACTTC. The chain recombines TRBV29-1 with TRBJ2-5, with a tentative D call TRBD2 (7 bases). Trimming removed 3 bases from V and 3 bases from J, with 20 bases in between. The CDR3 is 16 residues long. Germline V gives CDR1 SQVTM, CDR2 ANQGSEA.

The gene calls are TRBV7-9 and TRBJ1-2; a weak D match, TRBD1 (5 bases). The CDR3 is made up of 12 amino acids. Per the germline V gene, CDR1 is SEHNR and CDR2 is FQNEAQ (reference sequence). Trimming removed 5 bases from V and 8 bases from J, with 12 bases in between. Here the CDR3 DNA reads TGTGCCAGCAGCGCAGGGAATGGGGGCTACACCTTC. Its protein is CASSAGNGGYTF.

A single count supports this clonotype. The chain recombines TRBV29-1 with TRBJ2-1; the D call may be TRBD1 or TRBD2 (5 bases each). From germline, CDR1 is SQVTM and CDR2 ANQGSEA. The germline V and J ends were trimmed by 1 base and 4 bases, with 14 bases remaining between them. The CDR3 contains 15 residues. This CDR3 reads CSVEAAGREYNEQFF. CDR3 coding DNA: TGCAGCGTTGAAGCTGCCGGCAGGGAGTACAATGAGCAGTTCTTC.

V is TRBV5-1 and J is TRBJ2-1, with no clear D. Trimming cost V 0 bases and J 8 bases, with 6 bases left between them. CDR3 length equals 12 residues. Germline CDR1 and CDR2: SGHRS and YFSETQ. The CDR3: CASSLASHEQFF. The CDR3 region has the DNA TGCGCCAGCAGCTTGGCATCGCATGAGCAGTTCTTC.

The chain combines TRBV5-5 with TRBJ2-5; D might be TRBD2 (5 bases). V lost 4 bases and J 3 bases, leaving 16 bases between the germline ends. The CDR3 contains 15 residues. CDR1 and CDR2 from the germline V gene are SGHKS and YYEKEE (reference sequence). In DNA, the CDR3 is TGTGCCAGCAGCACGCGGGTACCCCTAGAAGAGACCCAGTACTTC. Encoded protein: CASSTRVPLEETQYF.

CDR3 amino acids: CASSLETSERRHSYNEQFF. The DNA of the CDR3 is TGTGCCAGCAGCTTGGAGACTAGCGAGAGGCGCCACTCCTACAATGAGCAGTTCTTC. The chain joins TRBV5-6 to TRBJ2-1; 8 bases match TRBD2. The ends lost 0 bases at V and 0 bases at J; junction bases unmatched: 11. In germline, CDR1 is SGHDT, CDR2 YYEEEE. The CDR3 is 19 residues long. The variable domain in full, completed from reference TRBV5-6 and TRBJ2-1, reads DAGVTQSPTHLIKTRGQQVTLRCSPKSGHDTVSWYQQALGQGPQFIFQYYEEEERQRGNFPDRFSGHQFPNYSSELNVNALLLGDSALYLCASSLETSERRHSYNEQFFGPGTRLTVL.

This clonotype was observed a handful of times. The chain has TRBV23-1 and TRBJ2-6, with TRBD1 matching over 9 bases. TRBV23-1 is filed as an ORF, its function uncertain. J lost 0 bases, V lost 1 base, and 10 bases had no gene match. The CDR3 sequence is 20 residues long. This chain's CDR3 is CASSQCRDREISSGANVLTF. The CDR3 coding sequence is TGCGCCAGCAGTCAATGCCGGGACAGGGAGATTAGCTCTGGGGCCAACGTCCTGACTTTC.

The chain recombines TRBV5-5 with TRBJ1-1; D gene ambiguous. CDR1 SGHKS and CDR2 YYEKEE come from the germline V gene (reference sequence). Trimming shortened V by 5 bases and J by 7 bases, and 18 bases separated the two germline ends. CDR3 length: 14 amino acids. The CDR3 nucleotides are TGTGCCAGCAGACGGGAGGTATCGATACTTGAAGCTTTCTTT. The encoded protein is CASRREVSILEAFF. Filled out from reference TRBV5-5 and TRBJ1-1, the complete variable domain reads DAGVTQSPTHLIKTRGQQVTLRCSPISGHKSVSWYQQVLGQGPQFIFQYYEKEERGRGNFPDRFSARQFPNYSSELNVNALLLGDSALYLCASRREVSILEAFFGQGTRLTVV.

The gene calls are TRBV7-9 and TRBJ2-3; tentatively, D is TRBD2 (6 bases). Germline CDR1 and CDR2: SEHNR and FQNEAQ (reference sequence). Trimming cost V 1 base and J 6 bases, with 11 bases left between them. This CDR3 comprises 14 residues. CDR3 sequence: CASSLGGTQDTQYF. CDR3 nucleotide sequence: TGTGCCAGCAGCTTAGGTGGGACTCAGGATACGCAGTATTTT.

The V gene is TRBV5-1, the J gene TRBJ2-2; TRBD1 might be the D (6 bases). The CDR3 has 17 amino acids. Germline values: CDR1 SGHRS, CDR2 YFSETQ. V was clipped by 7 bases and J by 2 bases, with 21 bases between them. CDR3 loop: CASLRGGFTFNTGELFF. Written as DNA, the CDR3 is TGCGCCAGCCTCAGAGGGGGATTTACCTTCAACACCGGGGAGCTGTTTTTT.

V gene TRBV30 combines with J gene TRBJ1-2; 8 nucleotides line up with TRBD1. The CDR3 has 13 residues. Germline V gives CDR1 GTSNPN, CDR2 SVGIG (reference sequence). The V gene end was trimmed by 7 bases and the J gene end by 6 bases; junction bases not matched to a gene: 10. The CDR3 coding sequence is TGTGCCTCCCAGGGGGCCTACGGGGATGGCTACACCTTC. It translates to CASQGAYGDGYTF.

J is TRBJ2-7 and V is TRBV6-5; no firm D call. The CDR3 is 14 residues long. Between the trimmed V and J ends, which lost 0 bases and 3 bases, there was a span of 9 bases. Germline V gene lookup returns CDR1 MNHEY and CDR2 SVGAGI. CDR3 bases: TGTGCCAGCAGTTACTCGAGGAGTCTCTACGAGCAGTACTTC. Amino acids: CASSYSRSLYEQYF.

J is TRBJ1-5 and V is TRBV6-5; 8 bases fit TRBD1. Germline V gives CDR1 MNHEY, CDR2 SVGAGI. Losses at the gene ends were 0 bases for V and 2 bases for J; bases not matched to a gene: 6. The CDR3 spans 17 residues. The DNA for the CDR3 is TGTGCCAGCAGTTACTCGACAGGGGAGAGGGGCAATCAGCCCCAGCATTTT. Amino acids: CASSYSTGERGNQPQHF.

J is TRBJ2-1 and V is TRBV28; D call uncertain. Looked up from germline, CDR1 is MDHEN and CDR2 is SYDVKM. V gave up 3 bases and J gave up 9 bases, with 6 bases separating them. The CDR3 extends over 11 amino acids. CDR3: CASSFVSEQFF. Here the CDR3 DNA reads TGTGCCAGCAGTTTTGTGTCTGAGCAGTTCTTC.

The gene calls are TRBV5-1 and TRBJ2-1, with D maybe TRBD1 (6 bases). This CDR3 has 14 residues. CDR1 SGHRS and CDR2 YFSETQ come from the germline V gene. V dropped 1 base and J dropped 5 bases, with 10 bases sitting between them. The CDR3 loop reads CASSLRPGDNEQFF. The CDR3 coding sequence is TGCGCCAGCAGCTTGCGACCAGGGGACAATGAGCAGTTCTTC.

Only a few counts were recorded for this clonotype. The V gene is TRBV27, the J gene TRBJ2-1, with a tentative D call TRBD1 (5 bases). V dropped 5 bases and J dropped 0 bases, with 8 bases sitting between them. Germline-derived CDR1 and CDR2 are MNHEY and SMNVEV (reference sequence). There are 14 residues in the CDR3. CDR3 DNA: TGTGCCAGCAGTCGAGACAGCTCCTACAATGAGCAGTTCTTC. Encoded protein: CASSRDSSYNEQFF.

The rearrangement links TRBV5-4 to TRBJ1-4, with TRBD1 matching 11 bases. With 4 bases clipped from V and 7 bases from J, the junction kept 6 bases outside the gene matches. Germline assignment: CDR1 SGHNT and CDR2 YYREEE (reference sequence). This CDR3 is built from 15 residues. The CDR3 reads CASSQTGTGGEKLFF. Written as DNA, the CDR3 is TGTGCCAGCAGCCAAACCGGGACAGGGGGTGAAAAACTGTTTTTT.

This clonotype has a single count. V and J are TRBV5-6 and TRBJ2-7; D is uncertain. Looked up from germline, CDR1 is SGHDT and CDR2 is YYEEEE. The CDR3 runs to 15 residues. Trimming stripped 2 bases from V and 2 bases from J, with 14 bases between. The DNA for the CDR3 is TGTGCCAGCAGCTTAAAGGTTGGCGGACCCTACGAGCAGTACTTC. Amino acids: CASSLKVGGPYEQYF.

The chain carries TRBV24-1 and TRBJ2-1; D gene unclear. Trimming took 3 bases from V and 3 from J, leaving 17 bases between them. This CDR3 has 17 amino acids. CDR1 and CDR2 (germline): KGHDR, SFDVKD. The CDR3 DNA sequence: TGTGCCACCAGTGATGGTCCCACCACATTCCGCTACAATGAGCAGTTCTTC. Translated, it gives CATSDGPTTFRYNEQFF.

The chain's CDR3 is CASSQAPTGYGTEAFF. The DNA of the CDR3 is TGTGCCAGCAGCCAAGCCCCCACAGGGTATGGAACTGAAGCTTTCTTT. The chain combines TRBV3-1 with TRBJ1-1; possibly TRBD1 for D (6 bases). Trimming took 1 base from V and 5 from J, leaving 17 bases between them. CDR1 is LGHDT, CDR2 YNNKEL, per germline (reference sequence). The CDR3 loop spans 16 amino acids.

V and J are TRBV5-4 and TRBJ2-1; no clear D. This CDR3 has 11 amino acids. V gave up 9 bases and J gave up 5 bases, with 9 bases separating them. The germline gives CDR1 SGHNT, CDR2 YYREEE (reference sequence). This chain's CDR3 is CATGLDNEQFF. DNA for the CDR3: TGTGCCACTGGGCTGGACAATGAGCAGTTCTTC.

This clonotype was found once. The chain carries TRBV15 and TRBJ2-1; D is tentatively TRBD1 or TRBD2 (6 bases each). From germline, CDR1 is LNHNV and CDR2 YYDKDF (reference sequence). V lost 2 bases and J lost 6, with 17 bases in between. The CDR3 is made up of 16 amino acids. The CDR3 sequence: CATSRTGTEGGNEQFF. CDR3 nucleotides: TGTGCCACCAGCAGAACCGGGACGGAGGGGGGCAATGAGCAGTTCTTC.

The chain joins TRBV12-3 or TRBV12-4 to TRBJ2-5; 7 positions match TRBD2. This CDR3 spans 15 amino acids. Trimming removed 6 bases from V and 5 bases from J; junction bases left unmatched: 12. The CDR3 nucleotides read TGTGCCAGCAGAACTAGCGAACGCCCCCGTGAGACCCAGTACTTC. Translating gives CASRTSERPRETQYF.

The V and J genes are TRBV7-9 and TRBJ2-1; maybe TRBD2 (5 bases). Deletions cut 4 bases from V and 9 bases from J, with 22 bases between. Germline V lookup: CDR1 SEHNR, CDR2 FQNEAQ (reference sequence). This CDR3 comprises 16 residues. The CDR3 nucleotides are TGTGCCAGCAGCTATGCCGTCCCAGCGGCCGCCCGTGAGCAGTTCTTC. As protein: CASSYAVPAAAREQFF.

This chain connects TRBV9 to TRBJ2-3, with 7 bases identical to TRBD2. The CDR3 consists of 14 residues. CDR1 is SGDLS, CDR2 YYNGEE, per germline. V dropped 6 bases and J dropped 4; count of bases not matched to a gene: 8. The CDR3: CASTLGGLSDTQYF. CDR3 sequence (DNA): TGTGCCAGCACCCTTGGGGGACTATCAGATACGCAGTATTTT.

The chain combines TRBV7-4 with TRBJ1-2, with D perhaps TRBD1 (6 bases). This CDR3 contains 19 residues. Germline CDR1 and CDR2: SGHVT and SQSDAQ. V was cut by 4 bases and J by 0 bases, with 24 bases left in between. This chain's CDR3 is CASSSPLIRGLVANYGYTF. CDR3 DNA sequence: TGTGCCAGCAGCTCCCCCCTAATCAGGGGTTTGGTGGCTAACTATGGCTACACCTTC.